Below, 15 T cell receptor beta chains from the same sample are listed, as sequenced in a study of blood T cell repertoires in COVID-19. TCRdb's copy holds only in-frame clones and misses some; the assay was immunoSEQ multiplex PCR. The data contain around 200,000 clones, approximately 81% of them singletons. The sample was peripheral blood. The receptors come from a woman in her 70s with COVID-19, enrolled during active disease.

The chain has TRBV5-4 and TRBJ2-5; TRBD2 matches 9 bases. Germline lookup yields CDR1 SGHNT and CDR2 YYREEE (reference sequence). The CDR3 has 16 residues. J gave up 3 bases and V 2 bases, and 8 bases lay outside the gene matches. The CDR3 DNA reads as TGTGCCAGCAGCTTCGCCGTGCGGGGGGGGAAAGAGACCCAGTACTTC. Amino acids: CASSFAVRGGKETQYF. The complete variable domain, with remaining parts taken from reference TRBV5-4 and TRBJ2-5, reads ETGVTQSPTHLIKTRGQQVTLRCSSQSGHNTVSWYQQALGQGPQFIFQYYREEENGRGNFPPRFSGLQFPNYSSELNVNALELDDSALYLCASSFAVRGGKETQYFGPGTRLLVL.

The chain couples TRBV12-3 or TRBV12-4 to TRBJ1-1, with D possibly being TRBD1 (5 bases). Trimming took 5 bases from V and 4 from J, leaving 11 bases between them. This CDR3 is built from 13 residues. In DNA form, the CDR3 reads TGTGCCAGCAGTCCTACAGGTGCCACTGAAGCTTTCTTT. It translates to CASSPTGATEAFF.

The chain joins TRBV7-2 to TRBJ2-7; D is perhaps TRBD2 (5 bases). This CDR3 comprises 13 residues. Germline V gene data show CDR1 as SGHTA and CDR2 as FQGNSA. Between the trimmed V and J ends, which lost 5 bases and 0 bases, there was a span of 8 bases. The CDR3 sequence: CASSQGLSYEQYF. CDR3 coding DNA: TGTGCCAGCAGCCAAGGACTCTCCTACGAGCAGTACTTC.

The V call is TRBV7-9, the J call TRBJ2-1, with 10 bases matching TRBD2. Germline CDR1 and CDR2: SEHNR and FQNEAQ (reference sequence). This CDR3 is built from 16 residues. V was clipped by 4 bases and J by 2 bases; unmatched bases: 5. The CDR3 reads CASSSVSGGTYNEQFF. In nucleotides, the CDR3 is TGTGCCAGCAGCTCCGTTAGCGGGGGGACCTACAATGAGCAGTTCTTC.

This chain links TRBV7-3 with TRBJ1-2, with TRBD1 matching over 8 bases. J was trimmed by 7 bases and V by 3 bases; bases with no gene match: 4. Germline loops: CDR1 SGHTA, CDR2 FQGTGA. The CDR3 has 13 residues. CDR3: CASSFQGARGYTF. CDR3 DNA: TGTGCCAGCAGCTTTCAGGGGGCTCGTGGCTACACCTTC.

The chain has TRBV23-1 and TRBJ1-5; unclear D gene. TRBV23-1 is an ORF for which the function is uncertain. The CDR3 covers 19 residues. The V and J ends lost 3 bases and 0 bases respectively, with 21 bases between them. CDR3 nucleotide sequence: TGCGCCAGCAGTCAGTTGAATGGGCAGCCTAATTATAGCAATCAGCCCCAGCATTTT. It is translated as CASSQLNGQPNYSNQPQHF.

This clone was counted once. The J gene is TRBJ1-5, the V gene TRBV19, with D perhaps TRBD1 (5 bases). Germline V gene data show CDR1 as LNHDA and CDR2 as SQIVND (reference sequence). V was pared by 5 bases and J by 6 bases, with 14 bases between. The CDR3 covers 14 residues. CDR3 in amino acids: CASSLDRWGQPQHF. CDR3 sequence (DNA): TGTGCCAGTAGTCTTGACAGATGGGGTCAGCCCCAGCATTTT.

V is TRBV19 and J is TRBJ1-5; 11 nucleotides align to TRBD1. V was clipped by 4 bases and J by 9 bases; unmatched bases: 11. Germline V gives CDR1 LNHDA, CDR2 SQIVND (reference sequence). The CDR3 totals 16 residues. As DNA, the CDR3 is TGTGCCAGTAGTACCCGGGACAGGGGGGATGGAGGGCCCCAGCATTTT. This codes for CASSTRDRGDGGPQHF.

This clone was recorded only once. The V and J genes are TRBV5-6 and TRBJ2-7; 8 nucleotides align to TRBD1. Trimming at V came to 0 bases and at J to 1 base, leaving 9 bases not matched to a gene. In germline, CDR1 is SGHDT, CDR2 YYEEEE. The CDR3 totals 17 residues. CDR3 sequence reads: CASSLDGRGHLSYEQYF. The CDR3 bases are TGTGCCAGCAGCTTGGACGGCAGGGGGCACCTTTCCTACGAGCAGTACTTC.

CDR3 DNA sequence: TGTGCCAGCAGCCGGGCAGCCCCAAAAGAGACCCAGTACTTC. This codes for CASSRAAPKETQYF. V is TRBV14 and J is TRBJ2-5; D is unresolved. The CDR3 loop spans 14 amino acids. V lost 4 bases and J lost 3, with 12 bases in between. Germline CDR1 reads SGHDN; CDR2 reads FVKESK.

The V call is TRBV28, the J call TRBJ1-5, with D possibly matching TRBD1 (6 bases). Germline V gene lookup returns CDR1 MDHEN and CDR2 SYDVKM. CDR3 length: 14 amino acids. Trimming shortened V by 2 bases and J by 10 bases, and 15 bases separated the two germline ends. Here the CDR3 reads CASSLPGAEGPQHF. The CDR3 region has the DNA TGTGCCAGCAGTTTACCAGGGGCGGAAGGCCCCCAGCATTTT.

In this sample, this clone turned up many times. The V call is TRBV5-1, the J call TRBJ2-1; 10 positions agree with TRBD1. The CDR3 loop spans 17 amino acids. Trimming took 1 base from V and 7 from J; bases not matched to a gene: 11. Germline V gene sequence: CDR1 SGHRS, CDR2 YFSETQ. CDR3 loop: CASSLWEGQGKGNEQFF. In DNA, the CDR3 is TGCGCCAGCAGCTTGTGGGAGGGACAGGGGAAAGGTAATGAGCAGTTCTTC. The variable domain in full, completed from reference TRBV5-1 and TRBJ2-1, reads KAGVTQTPRYLIKTRGQQVTLSCSPISGHRSVSWYQQTPGQGLQFLFEYFSETQRNKGNFPGRFSGRQFSNSRSEMNVSTLELGDSALYLCASSLWEGQGKGNEQFFGPGTRLTVL.

This sequence joins TRBV12-5 and TRBJ2-3, with D unresolved. The ends were cut back, 0 bases at V and 3 bases at J, with 10 bases in the middle. Germline assignment: CDR1 LGHNT and CDR2 FRNRAP. CDR3 size: 15 residues. The CDR3 spells CASGLVLSQTDTQYF. Written as DNA, the CDR3 is TGTGCTAGTGGTTTGGTACTTAGCCAGACAGATACGCAGTATTTT.

The V and J genes are TRBV30 and TRBJ1-2; 7 bases agree with TRBD1. The CDR3 is 12 residues long. The ends lost 7 bases at V and 5 bases at J; junction bases unmatched: 7. From germline, CDR1 is GTSNPN and CDR2 SVGIG (reference sequence). CDR3 protein: CASPTGKYGYTF. In nucleotides, the CDR3 is TGTGCCTCTCCGACAGGGAAATATGGCTACACCTTC.

The chain joins TRBV6-5 to TRBJ2-7, with 10 nucleotides matching TRBD1. CDR3 length equals 14 residues. The germline CDR1 and CDR2 sequences are MNHEY and SVGAGI. Losses at the gene ends were 6 bases for V and 6 bases for J; bases not matched to a gene: 8. The CDR3 coding sequence is TGTGCCAGCAGCCTTGACAGGGGGCAGGGCGAGCAGTACGTC. The encoded protein is CASSLDRGQGEQYV.